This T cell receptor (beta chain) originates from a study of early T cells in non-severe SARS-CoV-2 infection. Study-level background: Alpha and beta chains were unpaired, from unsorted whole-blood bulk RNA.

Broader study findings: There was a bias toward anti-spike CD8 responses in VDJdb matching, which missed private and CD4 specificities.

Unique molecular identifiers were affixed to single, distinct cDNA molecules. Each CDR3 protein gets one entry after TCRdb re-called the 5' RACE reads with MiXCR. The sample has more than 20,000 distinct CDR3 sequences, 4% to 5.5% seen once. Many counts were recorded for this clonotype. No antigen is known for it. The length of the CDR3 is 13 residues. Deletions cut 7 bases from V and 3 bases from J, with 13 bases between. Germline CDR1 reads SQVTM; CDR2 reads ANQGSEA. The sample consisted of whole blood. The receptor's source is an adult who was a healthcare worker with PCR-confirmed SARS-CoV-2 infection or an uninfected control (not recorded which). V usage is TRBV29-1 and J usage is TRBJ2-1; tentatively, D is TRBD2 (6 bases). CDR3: CSAKPGLYNEQFF. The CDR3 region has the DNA TGCAGCGCTAAACCGGGACTCTACAATGAGCAGTTCTTC.